This is a list of T cell receptor beta chains from one sample in a study of blood T cell repertoires in COVID-19. Method: immunoSEQ multiplex PCR; TCRdb's copy keeps in-frame clones and lacks some. The sample shows a few hundred thousand clones, roughly four fifths of them seen only once. The material sequenced was PBMCs or T cells enriched from blood (not recorded which). These receptors all stem from a man aged 35 to 55 who had recovered from COVID-19. Each CDR3 is given with its conserved first and last residue. D genes are given only for firm matches. Size values are once, few and many counts, or a class for expanded clones, and some rows have none.

length	D	size	V	J	DNA	CDR3
14	TRBD1	-	TRBV7-6	TRBJ2-7	TGTGCCAGCAGCCCCGGACAGGGGGAGTACGAGCAGTACTTC	CASSPGQGEYEQYF
13	-	-	TRBV27	TRBJ2-7	TGTGCCAGCAGTTTTTATAGCTCCTACGAGCAGTACTTC	CASSFYSSYEQYF
16	TRBD2	-	TRBV11-1	TRBJ2-7	TGTGCCAGCGCCACCGGCGGGAGGGCCGGTAGTCCGGAGCAGTACTTC	CASATGGRAGSPEQYF
14	-	-	TRBV7-6	TRBJ2-7	TGTGCCAGCAGCTTAGTATCCTCCTCAGGCGAGCAGTACTTC	CASSLVSSSGEQYF
19	-	-	TRBV20-1	TRBJ1-2	TGCAGTGCTAGTCTACGGCCCTTACCTTACCAGGCTACTAACTATGGCTACACCTTC	CSASLRPLPYQATNYGYTF
13	TRBD1	once	TRBV7-8	TRBJ2-1	TGTGCCAGCAGCCGGGACAGGGTAAATGAGCAGTTCTTC	CASSRDRVNEQFF
15	-	-	TRBV7-9	TRBJ2-3	TGTGCCAGCAGCCTAGCAGTCGGTTCGAGGGATACGCAGTATTTT	CASSLAVGSRDTQYF
14	TRBD1	-	TRBV9	TRBJ1-4	TGTGCCAGCAGCGTAGAAACGACCAGGGGGCAACTGTTTTTT	CASSVETTRGQLFF
12	TRBD1	-	TRBV2	TRBJ1-1	TGTGCCAGCAGACAGGGGGACACTGAAGCTTTCTTT	CASRQGDTEAFF
14	-	-	TRBV19	TRBJ1-5	TGTGCCACCGCACCCGGACAGAGCAATCAGCCCCAGCATTTT	CATAPGQSNQPQHF
12	-	once	TRBV18	TRBJ2-5	TGTGCCAGCTCAGCTAAAGAAGAGACCCAGTACTTC	CASSAKEETQYF
16	-	-	TRBV19	TRBJ2-1	TGTGCCAGTAGTATAGGGTACAGGGCCCTGGGGAATGAGCAGTTCTTC	CASSIGYRALGNEQFF
19	TRBD2	-	TRBV5-1	TRBJ2-2	TGCGCCAGCAGTTACGCACCGACTAGCGGGAGGGCCCTTATCGGGGAGCTGTTTTTT	CASSYAPTSGRALIGELFF
13	-	-	TRBV13	TRBJ2-2	TGTGCCAGCAGCGGCCGGGGAAGCGGGGAGCTGTTTTTT	CASSGRGSGELFF
12	-	once	TRBV6-5	TRBJ2-7	TGTGCCAGCAATGCACCCCCGGACGAGCAGTACTTC	CASNAPPDEQYF
12	-	-	TRBV12-3/TRBV12-4	TRBJ1-3	TGTGCCAGCCGGTTGGCTGGAAACACCATATATTTT	CASRLAGNTIYF
15	-	-	TRBV2	TRBJ1-1	TGTGCCAGCACTACGACCGGGACAAAGAACACTGAAGCTTTCTTT	CASTTTGTKNTEAFF
16	-	-	TRBV11-1	TRBJ2-3	TGTGCCAGCAGCTCCGGTCTTATCTTCACCCCGCATACGCAGTATTTT	CASSSGLIFTPHTQYF
15	-	-	TRBV6-6	TRBJ1-3	TGTGCCAGCAGTTACAACCCGGGACACGGAAACACCATATATTTT	CASSYNPGHGNTIYF
11	-	-	TRBV11-2	TRBJ1-1	TGTGCCAGCGTAGGAGGCACTGAAGCTTTCTTT	CASVGGTEAFF
15	-	few	TRBV5-1	TRBJ1-2	TGCGCCAGCAGCTTGGACCGGGGGTCTTTCTATGGCTACACCTTC	CASSLDRGSFYGYTF
13	-	few	TRBV12-2	TRBJ1-2	TGTGCAAGTCGCTTAGGGGGAGGGGAAGGCTACACCTTC	CASRLGGGEGYTF
17	TRBD1	-	TRBV3-1/TRBV3-2	TRBJ1-3	TGTGCCAGCAGCCCGTCGACGCAGGGGGCACTTGGAAACACCATATATTTT	CASSPSTQGALGNTIYF
15	-	-	TRBV14	TRBJ2-2	TGTGCCAGCAGCCAAGCAGGGTGGAGTTCCGGGGAGCTGTTTTTT	CASSQAGWSSGELFF
17	-	once	TRBV27	TRBJ1-2	TGTGCCAGCAGTTTATCTCGGACAGCACATTCTAACTATGGCTACACCTTC	CASSLSRTAHSNYGYTF
13	-	-	TRBV5-6	TRBJ2-1	TGTGCCAGCAGCCCACCTCCCGGGGATGAGCAGTTCTTC	CASSPPPGDEQFF
14	-	-	TRBV5-8	TRBJ1-5	TGTGCCAGCAGGCACGTGTCCGGCGGTCAGCCCCAGCATTTT	CASRHVSGGQPQHF
16	TRBD1	-	TRBV7-2	TRBJ1-2	TGTGCCAGCAGCTTAGTGTTGGATGGACAGGGAGATGGCTACACCTTC	CASSLVLDGQGDGYTF
14	TRBD2	once	TRBV6-5	TRBJ2-2	TGTGCCAGCAACGGGGCCCGCGGGGGCGGGGAGCTGTTTTTT	CASNGARGGGELFF
16	TRBD2	-	TRBV5-6	TRBJ2-1	TGTGCCAGCAGCCGAACCGGGACTAGCGGGAGAAATGAGCAGTTCTTC	CASSRTGTSGRNEQFF
13	TRBD1	-	TRBV23-1	TRBJ2-7	TGCGCCAGCAGTCAAATCCGGGGACAGGGGGTTAACTTC	CASSQIRGQGVNF
12	-	once	TRBV3-1/TRBV3-2	TRBJ1-4	TGTGCCAGCAATGCGGCCGGGAGAAAACTGTTTTTT	CASNAAGRKLFF
18	TRBD1	once	TRBV19	TRBJ2-7	TGTGCCAGTAGAAAAGATGGGAGTCGGGACAGGGGGCAATACGAGCAGTACTTC	CASRKDGSRDRGQYEQYF
14	-	-	TRBV30	TRBJ1-5	TGTGCCTGGAATGCACAGGGTAGGGATCAGCCCCAGCATTTT	CAWNAQGRDQPQHF
15	-	few	TRBV18	TRBJ2-7	TGTGCCAGCTCACCTACAGGGCAGCTACTTTACGAGCAGTACTTC	CASSPTGQLLYEQYF
14	-	-	TRBV6-6	TRBJ1-6	TGTGCCAGCATGGACAACTCCTATAATTCACCCCTCCACTTT	CASMDNSYNSPLHF
12	-	-	TRBV5-1	TRBJ1-1	TGCGCCAGCAGTATGGTAGGGGCTGAAGCTTTCTTT	CASSMVGAEAFF
14	-	-	TRBV7-2	TRBJ1-4	TGTGCCAGCAGCTGGACAGTGGGGGATGAAAAACTGTTTTTT	CASSWTVGDEKLFF
15	-	few	TRBV15	TRBJ2-1	TGTGCCACCAGCAGGGAGGGAGGACCTTCGGATGAGCAGTTCTTC	CATSREGGPSDEQFF
13	TRBD1	-	TRBV2	TRBJ1-6	TGTGCCAGCATCGGACAGGGCGGATCACCCCTCCACTTT	CASIGQGGSPLHF
15	TRBD2	few	TRBV27	TRBJ2-7	TGTGCCAGCAGATCTCTACTAGCGGGAGTGGACGAGCAGTACTTC	CASRSLLAGVDEQYF
15	TRBD1	-	TRBV6-2/TRBV6-3	TRBJ1-2	TGTGCCAGCAGTTACTCGAACAGGGGTAGCTATGGCTACACCTTC	CASSYSNRGSYGYTF
15	-	-	TRBV18	TRBJ2-5	TGTGCCAGCTCACCACGACCCGGGGGGCGAGAGACCCAGTACTTC	CASSPRPGGRETQYF